The rows below give T cell receptor beta chains drawn from one sample of a study of shared clonotypes between healthy human individuals. Assay used: immunoSEQ multiplex PCR; TCRdb lists only in-frame clones, some missing. The sample has hundreds of thousands of clones, around 96% seen once. Sequences were obtained from naive CD8+ T cells sorted from blood. Receptors were obtained from a woman aged 25 to 45 in good health. Both conserved end residues are part of each CDR3. The D gene is left open where the match is weak. Expanded clones are given a class, and other clones once, few, many or no size at all.

-	TRBV5-6	13	TRBJ2-1	-	TGTGCCAGCAGCTTGGACGCCTACAATGAGCAGTTCTTC	CASSLDAYNEQFF
-	TRBV13	13	TRBJ1-2	-	TGTGCCAGCAGCTCAATCGGGACGCCGGGCTACACCTTC	CASSSIGTPGYTF
-	TRBV5-6	17	TRBJ1-2	-	TGTGCCAGCAGCTTAGGGGGGACGGCTTCCCCTTATATGGGCTACACCTTC	CASSLGGTASPYMGYTF
TRBD2	TRBV4-1	15	TRBJ2-3	-	TGCGCCAGCAGTCGGAAGGCGGGAGGCACAGATACGCAGTATTTT	CASSRKAGGTDTQYF
-	TRBV5-8	13	TRBJ1-1	-	TGTGCCAGCAGCTTTTCTACGAACACTGAAGCTTTCTTT	CASSFSTNTEAFF
-	TRBV6-1	16	TRBJ1-2	few	TGTGCCAGCAGTGAAGGGTTCGACAAGGCGGTCTATGGCTACACCTTC	CASSEGFDKAVYGYTF
-	TRBV7-8	15	TRBJ2-7	-	TGTGCCAGCAGCTCGTCCGTGGGGGACGTCTACGAGCAGTACTTC	CASSSSVGDVYEQYF
-	TRBV5-5	13	TRBJ1-2	-	TGTGCCAGCAGCTTCTTAGATAACTATGGCTACACCTTC	CASSFLDNYGYTF
-	TRBV5-1	15	TRBJ2-7	-	TGCGCCAGCAGCTTGGATGCGGCGGGTGTTTACGAGCAGTACTTC	CASSLDAAGVYEQYF
-	TRBV27	13	TRBJ2-7	-	TGTGCCAGCAGTTTAGGGGACTCCTACGAGCAGTACTTC	CASSLGDSYEQYF
-	TRBV4-1	14	TRBJ2-5	-	TGCGCCAGCAGCCAAGACATCCTTGGGCAGCGCCAGTACTTC	CASSQDILGQRQYF
TRBD1	TRBV5-1	16	TRBJ2-1	-	TGCGCCAGCAGCTTGGCAGGGGGTACCTCCTACAATGAGCAGTTCTTC	CASSLAGGTSYNEQFF
TRBD2	TRBV28	16	TRBJ2-7	-	TGTGCCAGCAGTTTCCGACTAGCGGGAGAGCTCTACGAGCAGTACTTC	CASSFRLAGELYEQYF
TRBD2	TRBV4-1	16	TRBJ2-7	-	TGCGCCAGCAGCCAAGATTCGGTAGCGGGAACCTACGAGCAGTACTTC	CASSQDSVAGTYEQYF
TRBD1	TRBV6-1	16	TRBJ2-7	-	TGTGCCAGCAGTGAATTCTCCGACAGGGGTATATACGAGCAGTACTTC	CASSEFSDRGIYEQYF
-	TRBV5-6	13	TRBJ2-1	once	TGTGCCAGCAGCTTGCTAACTTACAATGAGCAGTTCTTC	CASSLLTYNEQFF
-	TRBV10-3	15	TRBJ2-1	-	TGTGCCATCAGTGTAGGGACAACAGCCGGGAATGAGCAGTTCTTC	CAISVGTTAGNEQFF